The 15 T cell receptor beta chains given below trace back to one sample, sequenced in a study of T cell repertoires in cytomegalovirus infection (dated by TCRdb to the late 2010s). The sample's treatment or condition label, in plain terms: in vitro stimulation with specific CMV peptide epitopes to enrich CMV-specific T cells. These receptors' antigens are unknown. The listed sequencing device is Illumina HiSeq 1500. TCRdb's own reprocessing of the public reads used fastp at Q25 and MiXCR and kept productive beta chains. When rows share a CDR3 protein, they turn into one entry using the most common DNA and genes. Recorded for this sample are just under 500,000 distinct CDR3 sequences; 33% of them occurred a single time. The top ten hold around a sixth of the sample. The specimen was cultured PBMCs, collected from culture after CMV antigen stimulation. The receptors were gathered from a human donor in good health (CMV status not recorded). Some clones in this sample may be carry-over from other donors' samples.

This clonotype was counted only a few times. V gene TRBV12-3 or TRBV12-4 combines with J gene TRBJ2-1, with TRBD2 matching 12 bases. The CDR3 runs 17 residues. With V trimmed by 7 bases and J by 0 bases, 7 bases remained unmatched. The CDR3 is CASTSGLAGISYNEQFF. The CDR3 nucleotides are TGTGCCAGCACCTCCGGACTAGCGGGAATCTCCTACAATGAGCAGTTCTTC.

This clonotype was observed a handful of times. The CDR3 DNA follows: TGTGCCAGCAGTAAACGACAGGGGAGTATCTACGAGCAGTACTTC. Amino acid sequence: CASSKRQGSIYEQYF. The chain joins TRBV12-3 or TRBV12-4 to TRBJ2-7; 8 nucleotides agree with TRBD1. CDR3 length: 15 residues. Trimming at V came to 5 bases and at J to 3 bases, leaving 9 bases not matched to a gene.

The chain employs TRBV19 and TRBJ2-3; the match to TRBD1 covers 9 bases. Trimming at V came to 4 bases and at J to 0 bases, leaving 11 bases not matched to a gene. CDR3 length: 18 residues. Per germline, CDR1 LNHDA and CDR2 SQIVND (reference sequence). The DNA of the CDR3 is TGTGCCAGTAGTACGAAACCTGGGACAGGGCCCAGCACAGATACGCAGTATTTT. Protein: CASSTKPGTGPSTDTQYF.

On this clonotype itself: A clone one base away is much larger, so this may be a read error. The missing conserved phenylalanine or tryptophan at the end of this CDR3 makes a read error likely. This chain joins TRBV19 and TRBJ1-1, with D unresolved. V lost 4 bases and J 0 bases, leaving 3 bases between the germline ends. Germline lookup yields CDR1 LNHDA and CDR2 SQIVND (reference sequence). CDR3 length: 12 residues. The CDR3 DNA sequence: TGTGCCAGTAGTAGAGTGAACACTGAAGCTTTCTCT. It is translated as CASSRVNTEAFS.

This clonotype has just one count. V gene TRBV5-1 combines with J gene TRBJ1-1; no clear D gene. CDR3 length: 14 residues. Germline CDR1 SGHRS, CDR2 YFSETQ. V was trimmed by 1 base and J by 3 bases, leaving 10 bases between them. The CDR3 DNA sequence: TGCGCCAGCAGCTTGAGGATTGGGGACACTGAAGCTTTCTTT. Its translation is CASSLRIGDTEAFF.

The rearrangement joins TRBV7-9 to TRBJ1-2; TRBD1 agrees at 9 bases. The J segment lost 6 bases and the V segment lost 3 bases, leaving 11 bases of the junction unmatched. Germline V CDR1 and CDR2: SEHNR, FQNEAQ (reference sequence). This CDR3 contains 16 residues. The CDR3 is CASSFAGRDRVDGYTF. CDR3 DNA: TGTGCCAGCAGCTTTGCCGGGAGGGACAGGGTGGATGGCTACACCTTC.

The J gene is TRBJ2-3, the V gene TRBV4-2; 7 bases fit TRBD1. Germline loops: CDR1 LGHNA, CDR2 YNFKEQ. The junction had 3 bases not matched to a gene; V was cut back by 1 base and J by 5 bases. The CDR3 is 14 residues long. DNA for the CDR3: TGTGCCAGCAGCCAAGGACAGGGAATAGATACGCAGTATTTT. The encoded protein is CASSQGQGIDTQYF.

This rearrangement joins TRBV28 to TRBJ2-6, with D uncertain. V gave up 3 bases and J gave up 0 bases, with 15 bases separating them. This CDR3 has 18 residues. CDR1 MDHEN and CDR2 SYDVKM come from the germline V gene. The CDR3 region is CASSFLSGPYSGANVLTF. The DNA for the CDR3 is TGTGCCAGCAGTTTCCTATCCGGGCCCTACTCTGGGGCCAACGTCCTGACTTTC.

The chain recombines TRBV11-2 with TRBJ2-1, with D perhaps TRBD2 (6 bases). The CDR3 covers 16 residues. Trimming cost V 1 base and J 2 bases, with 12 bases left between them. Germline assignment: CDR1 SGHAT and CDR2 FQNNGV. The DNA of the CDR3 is TGTGCCAGCAGCTTAGGAGGCGGGACCCCCTACAATGAGCAGTTCTTC. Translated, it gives CASSLGGGTPYNEQFF.

CDR3 in DNA: TGCGCCAGCAGCGCAAGACCGGACGCCAATGAGCAGTTCTTC. This codes for CASSARPDANEQFF. V usage is TRBV5-1 and J usage is TRBJ2-1; D remains unclear. Germline CDR1 reads SGHRS; CDR2 reads YFSETQ. The CDR3 has 14 residues. V shed 4 bases and J shed 6 bases, with 14 bases lying between them.

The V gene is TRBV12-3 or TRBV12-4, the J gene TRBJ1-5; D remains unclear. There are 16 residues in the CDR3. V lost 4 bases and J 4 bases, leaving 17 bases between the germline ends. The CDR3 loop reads CASSWAGVGSNQPQHF. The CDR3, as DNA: TGTGCCAGCAGTTGGGCTGGGGTTGGGAGTAATCAGCCCCAGCATTTT.

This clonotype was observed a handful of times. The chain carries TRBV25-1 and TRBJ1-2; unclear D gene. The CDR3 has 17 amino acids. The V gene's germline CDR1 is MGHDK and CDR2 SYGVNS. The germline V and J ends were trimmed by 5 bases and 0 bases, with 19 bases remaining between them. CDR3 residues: CASSTLPRGVANYGYTF. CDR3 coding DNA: TGTGCCAGCAGTACACTCCCCCGGGGAGTCGCTAACTATGGCTACACCTTC.

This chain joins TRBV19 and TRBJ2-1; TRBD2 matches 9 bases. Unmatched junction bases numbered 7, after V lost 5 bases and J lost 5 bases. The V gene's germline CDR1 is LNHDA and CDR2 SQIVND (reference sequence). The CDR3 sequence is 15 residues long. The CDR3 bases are TGTGCCAGTAGTGGCCGGGGACTAGCTAACAATGAGCAGTTCTTC. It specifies CASSGRGLANNEQFF. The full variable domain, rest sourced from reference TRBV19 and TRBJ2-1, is DGGITQSPKYLFRKEGQNVTLSCEQNLNHDAMYWYRQDPGQGLRLIYYSQIVNDFQKGDIAEGYSVSREKKESFPLTVTSAQKNPTAFYLCASSGRGLANNEQFFGPGTRLTVL.

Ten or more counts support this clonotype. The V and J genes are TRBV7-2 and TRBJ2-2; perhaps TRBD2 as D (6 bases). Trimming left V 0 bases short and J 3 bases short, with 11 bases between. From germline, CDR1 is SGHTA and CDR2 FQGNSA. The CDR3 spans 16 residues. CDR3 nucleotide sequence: TGTGCCAGCAGCTTAGCGTCGACTAGACACACCGGGGAGCTGTTTTTT. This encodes CASSLASTRHTGELFF.

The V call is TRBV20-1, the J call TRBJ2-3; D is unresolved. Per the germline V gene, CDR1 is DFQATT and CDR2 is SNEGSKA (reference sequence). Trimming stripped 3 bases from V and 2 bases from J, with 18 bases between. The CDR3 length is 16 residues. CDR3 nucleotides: TGCAGTGCTAGTAATCGGAAGATGGCCGTCACAGATACGCAGTATTTT. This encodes CSASNRKMAVTDTQYF.